The sample holds a few counts of the clone carrying this T cell receptor beta chain. No antigen is known for it. CDR1 is SGHTA, CDR2 FQGNSA, per germline. V was clipped by 5 bases and J by 1 base, with 14 bases between them. The CDR3 runs 15 residues. Time point given: week 35, safety follow-up. Each vaccine dose was 300 ug of mutant IDH1 20-mer peptide, with topical imiquimod. Only in-frame clones appear in the TCRdb table, and some are missing; sequencing was by immunoSEQ multiplex PCR. Counted here are under 40,000 clones, around 80% occurring once; the ten biggest clones make up approximately 6.9%. This specimen belongs to a study of a mutant IDH1 vaccine in newly diagnosed glioma.

The input for sequencing was PBMCs, taken from a glioma patient whose treatment included an IDH1 peptide vaccine. The gene calls are TRBV7-2 and TRBJ1-2; D might be TRBD1 (6 bases). The receptor comes from a woman between 18 and 29 years old with glioma. The DNA of the CDR3 is TGTGCCAGCAGCCCTAGGGGGGGGATTAACTATGGCTACACCTTC. Protein product: CASSPRGGINYGYTF. Full variable domain (rest looked up from reference TRBV7-2 and TRBJ1-2): GAGVSQSPSNKVTEKGKDVELRCDPISGHTALYWYRQSLGQGLEFLIYFQGNSAPDKSGLPSDRFSAERTGGSVSTLTIQRTQQEDSAVYLCASSPRGGINYGYTFGSGTRLTVV.